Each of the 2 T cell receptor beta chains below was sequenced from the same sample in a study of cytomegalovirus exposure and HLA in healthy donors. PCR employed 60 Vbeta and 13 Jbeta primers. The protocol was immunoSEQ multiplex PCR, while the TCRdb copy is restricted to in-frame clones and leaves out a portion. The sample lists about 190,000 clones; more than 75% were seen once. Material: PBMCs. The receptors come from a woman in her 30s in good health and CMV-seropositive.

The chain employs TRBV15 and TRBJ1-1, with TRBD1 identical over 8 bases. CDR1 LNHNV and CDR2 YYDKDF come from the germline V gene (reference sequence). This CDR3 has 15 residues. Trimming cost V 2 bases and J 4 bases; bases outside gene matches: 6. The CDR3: CATSRRTGRGTEAFF. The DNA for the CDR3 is TGTGCCACCAGCAGACGGACAGGGAGGGGCACTGAAGCTTTCTTT.

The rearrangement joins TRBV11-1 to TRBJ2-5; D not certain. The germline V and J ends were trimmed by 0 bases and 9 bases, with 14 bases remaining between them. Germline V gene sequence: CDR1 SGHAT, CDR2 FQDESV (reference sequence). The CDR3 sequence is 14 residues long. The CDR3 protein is CASSLAGEKTAQYF. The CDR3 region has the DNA TGTGCCAGCAGCTTAGCGGGCGAAAAGACGGCCCAGTACTTC.